A selection of T cell receptor beta chains follows, all from one sample in a study of cytomegalovirus exposure and HLA in healthy donors. Clones were sequenced by immunoSEQ multiplex PCR, and TCRdb holds only the in-frame ones, with some missing. The sample lists around 140,000 clones; roughly 78% were seen once. Sequenced input: PBMCs. The receptors stem from a female donor in good health and CMV-seronegative. Both conserved end residues are part of each CDR3. The D gene is left open where the match is weak. Only some rows state a clone size, as once, few, many or a class for expanded clones.

j_gene,d_gene,v_gene,abundance,len,CDR3nt,CDR3aa
TRBJ1-1,NA,TRBV7-9,few,16,TGTGCCAGCACGGGGGGGGTGCGGACGGAGAACACTGAAGCTTTCTTT,CASTGGVRTENTEAFF
TRBJ2-5,NA,TRBV6-5,NA,13,TGTGCCAGCACCGAGAGGGTCCAAGAGACCCAGTACTTC,CASTERVQETQYF
TRBJ1-4,TRBD1,TRBV9,few,15,TGTGCCAGCAGCTCAGGACAGGGACTATTCGAAAAACTGTTTTTT,CASSSGQGLFEKLFF
TRBJ1-2,TRBD1,TRBV27,NA,13,TGTGCCAGCAGTTTCAGACAGGGGAGAGGCTACACCTTC,CASSFRQGRGYTF
TRBJ1-5,TRBD1,TRBV5-3,NA,14,TGTGCCCGAGTTGGAGGGGGCTTCTATCAGCCCCAGCATTTT,CARVGGGFYQPQHF
TRBJ2-2,TRBD1,TRBV5-1,few,17,TGCGCCAGCAGCTCGTTTCAAGACAGGGGAGAAACCGGGGAGCTGTTTTTT,CASSSFQDRGETGELFF
TRBJ2-6,TRBD2,TRBV5-4,NA,19,TGTGCCAGCAGCCCCCGGTGGAGCGGGGGGGCCGGTGGGGCCAACGTCCTGACTTTC,CASSPRWSGGAGGANVLTF
TRBJ1-1,NA,TRBV6-6,NA,15,TGTGCCAGCAGTTACTCGGGGGGACCTCACACTGAAGCTTTCTTT,CASSYSGGPHTEAFF
TRBJ2-1,TRBD2,TRBV7-3,NA,16,TGTGCCAGCAGCACAGTAGCGGGAGATCCCTACAATGAGCAGTTCTTC,CASSTVAGDPYNEQFF
TRBJ2-1,NA,TRBV6-5,NA,11,TGTGCCAGCAGTTTGGGAGGAGAGCAGTTCTTC,CASSLGGEQFF
TRBJ2-3,TRBD2,TRBV28,once,17,TGTGCCAGCAGTCTTGGGTCGGCGGGGGGTATTTCAGATACGCAGTATTTT,CASSLGSAGGISDTQYF
TRBJ2-1,TRBD1,TRBV6-6,NA,14,TGTGCCAGCACCGAAGTGGACAGGGGATATGAGCAGTTCTTC,CASTEVDRGYEQFF
TRBJ2-3,TRBD2,TRBV29-1,NA,13,TGCAGCGTTGAAGGGACTAGCGGGAGCGGGCAGTATTTT,CSVEGTSGSGQYF
TRBJ1-5,NA,TRBV7-2,NA,15,TGTGCCAGCAGCTTTGATCGGGGGGCAAGTCAGCCCCAGCATTTT,CASSFDRGASQPQHF
TRBJ2-7,NA,TRBV21-1,NA,20,TGTGCCAGCAGCACGAATGGGACAGGGAGGTTCGACTTTACCGTCTACGAGCAGTACTTC,CASSTNGTGRFDFTVYEQYF
TRBJ1-5,NA,TRBV11-2,NA,15,TGTGCCAGCAGCTTAGGGACATCGGGCAATCAGCCCCAGCATTTT,CASSLGTSGNQPQHF